The source of this TCR beta chain is a study of vaccination and CD4 T cells after COVID-19. On the study more broadly: SARS-CoV-2 PCR on nasal swabs had been positive for the convalescent patients; fewer than 10 were mild and one was severe.

Sequencing of cultured CD4+ T cell DNA used the Oncomine TCR Beta short-read assay. In TCRdb, the PCR reads were re-called with MiXCR into one record per CDR3 protein. The sample holds fewer than 25,000 distinct CDR3 sequences; about half are singletons and the top ten take 5.5% to 7%. Treatment of the sample: approximately 9-day PBMC culture with coronavirus spike peptide pools or control peptides (ViraFEST assay). On this clonotype itself: Antigen unknown.

CDR3 length: 15 amino acids. Germline CDR1 and CDR2: LGHNA and YSLEER. V lost 4 bases, J lost 3 bases, and 16 bases lay in between. The chain links TRBV4-3 to TRBJ2-7; D perhaps matches TRBD1 (7 bases). This TCR was recovered from a human donor who had recovered from COVID-19. Material: CD4+ T cells from blood, cultured in vitro. CDR3 residues: CASSLVPRGDYEQYF. The CDR3 nucleotides are TGCGCCAGCAGCCTCGTACCCAGGGGGGACTACGAGCAGTACTTC.